There are many counts of the clone carrying this TCR beta chain. This specimen belongs to a study of chronic HIV infection and antiretroviral therapy. V was trimmed by 7 bases and J by 5 bases, leaving 14 bases between them. The V gene's germline CDR1 is SQVTM and CDR2 ANQGSEA. The CDR3 totals 13 residues. MiXCR was run by TCRdb on the 5' RACE reads, yielding one entry per CDR3 protein. Here the sample spans just over 30,000 distinct CDR3 sequences, under 9.5% being singletons. This TCR came from an adult who had HIV and had not received antiretroviral therapy, or was an uninfected healthy control (not recorded which). The sequenced sample consisted of peripheral blood. This chain joins TRBV29-1 and TRBJ1-4, with D possibly being TRBD1 (6 bases). CDR3 protein: CSAGQLLNEKLFF. In DNA, the CDR3 is TGCAGCGCCGGACAGCTACTCAATGAAAAACTGTTTTTT.